The 20 T cell receptor beta chains listed next were all sequenced from one sample in a study of cytomegalovirus exposure and HLA in healthy donors. The study ran its PCR with 60 Vbeta and 13 Jbeta primers. Clones were read by immunoSEQ multiplex PCR, and TCRdb kept only the in-frame ones, dropping some. The sample yields around 110,000 clones, roughly four fifths seen once. The sample comprised PBMCs. These receptors originate from a man younger than 45 in good health and CMV-seropositive.

J is TRBJ2-7 and V is TRBV6-5; D remains ambiguous. From germline, CDR1 is MNHEY and CDR2 SVGAGI. The CDR3 has 15 amino acids. V dropped 5 bases and J dropped 5 bases, with 19 bases sitting between them. CDR3 sequence (DNA): TGTGCCAGCAGTCCCCATGTCGCGGTTGTCAACGAGCAGTACTTC. It is translated as CASSPHVAVVNEQYF.

This clone showed up just a few times. V gene TRBV5-4 combines with J gene TRBJ2-3; the match to TRBD2 covers 11 bases. Trimming at V came to 4 bases and at J to 0 bases, leaving 13 bases not matched to a gene. This CDR3 spans 19 amino acids. Germline V gives CDR1 SGHNT, CDR2 YYREEE (reference sequence). DNA for the CDR3: TGTGCCAGCAGCGCGCTTACTAGCGGGAGATTTTTCAGCACAGATACGCAGTATTTT. Translated, it gives CASSALTSGRFFSTDTQYF.

This rearrangement joins TRBV19 to TRBJ1-5, with TRBD1 identical over 12 bases. The germline V gene has CDR1 LNHDA and CDR2 SQIVND (reference sequence). Germline trimming cut 5 bases from V and 6 bases from J; bases unmatched to any gene: 8. This CDR3 is 16 amino acids long. The chain's CDR3 is CASSPRGQGAGQPQHF. CDR3 coding DNA: TGTGCCAGTAGTCCCAGGGGACAGGGGGCAGGTCAGCCCCAGCATTTT.

The chain joins TRBV16 to TRBJ2-3; 9 bases are shared with TRBD1. This CDR3 contains 20 residues. Germline CDR1 reads KGHSY; CDR2 reads FQNENV. Germline trimming cut 2 bases from V and 1 base from J; bases unmatched to any gene: 16. CDR3 coding DNA: TGTGCCAGCAGCCAACAAGCAGCATCCACGGGACAGGGTCGCACAGATACGCAGTATTTT. This encodes CASSQQAASTGQGRTDTQYF.

The chain employs TRBV7-9 and TRBJ1-4; tentatively, D is TRBD1 (5 bases). This CDR3 has 14 amino acids. V was pared by 5 bases and J by 5 bases, with 12 bases between. Germline lookup yields CDR1 SEHNR and CDR2 FQNEAQ (reference sequence). This CDR3 is CASSPNGGNEKLFF. The CDR3 coding sequence is TGTGCCAGCAGCCCTAACGGGGGGAATGAAAAACTGTTTTTT. Filled out from reference TRBV7-9 and TRBJ1-4, the complete variable domain reads DTGVSQNPRHKITKRGQNVTFRCDPISEHNRLYWYRQTLGQGPEFLTYFQNEAQLEKSRLLSDRFSAERPKGSFSTLEIQRTEQGDSAMYLCASSPNGGNEKLFFGSGTQLSVL.

This sequence joins TRBV11-2 and TRBJ1-4; maybe TRBD1 (6 bases). The V end was cut by 5 bases, the J end by 1 base, with 14 bases between. CDR3 length: 16 amino acids. Germline-derived CDR1 and CDR2 are SGHAT and FQNNGV. CDR3 bases: TGTGCCAGCAGCCGAACTGTCAGGGGAACTAATGAAAAACTGTTTTTT. Its protein product is CASSRTVRGTNEKLFF.

This clone was seen a few times. CDR3 DNA sequence: TGTGCCAGCAGTTTAGGTGAGGAATTCTATGGCTACACCTTC. Residues: CASSLGEEFYGYTF. The chain joins TRBV28 to TRBJ1-2; D not resolved. This CDR3 has 14 residues. Trimming pared 2 bases from V and 4 bases from J, leaving 11 bases between. Per the germline V gene, CDR1 is MDHEN and CDR2 is SYDVKM.

V is TRBV5-1 and J is TRBJ2-1, with TRBD1 matching 7 bases. From germline, CDR1 is SGHRS and CDR2 YFSETQ. Losses at the gene ends were 6 bases for V and 3 bases for J; bases not matched to a gene: 6. This CDR3 has 14 residues. CDR3 region: CASNKDRDYNEQFF. For the CDR3, the DNA is TGCGCCAGCAACAAAGACAGGGACTACAATGAGCAGTTCTTC.

This clone was detected only a few times. The junction and the germline gene differ at one end; a read error may be behind it. The V call is TRBV7-9, the J call TRBJ1-2; TRBD1 matches 9 bases. This CDR3 has 16 residues. Germline CDR1 SEHNR, CDR2 FQNEAQ (reference sequence). This CDR3 reads CSSSQGRDRVAYGYTF. The CDR3 nucleotides read TGTTCCAGCAGCCAAGGCAGGGACAGGGTAGCGTATGGCTACACCTTC.

This chain connects TRBV5-4 to TRBJ1-4; D uncertain. Per germline, CDR1 SGHNT and CDR2 YYREEE (reference sequence). With 7 bases removed from V and 0 bases from J, the gap between germline ends came to 10 bases. The CDR3 runs to 14 residues. The CDR3 nucleotides read TGTGCCAGCCGACGGGAACCAACTAATGAAAAACTGTTTTTT. This translates into CASRREPTNEKLFF.

This rearrangement joins TRBV6-1 to TRBJ2-3; TRBD1 might be the D (5 bases). Germline V lookup: CDR1 MNHNS, CDR2 SASEGT. V shed 2 bases and J shed 2 bases, with 11 bases lying between them. The CDR3 is made up of 15 amino acids. The CDR3 DNA reads TGTGCCAGCAGTGAATCAATAGGGGCCACAGATACGCAGTATTTT. Its protein is CASSESIGATDTQYF.

Comments on this clone: At one end the junction does not follow the germline gene, possibly because of a read error. The chain combines TRBV6-6 with TRBJ1-1; D may be TRBD1 (6 bases). In germline, CDR1 is MNHNY, CDR2 SVGAGI (reference sequence). CDR3 length: 16 residues. In DNA form, the CDR3 reads TGTGCCAGCACTTACTTGGGGGGGGCAGGGAACACTGAAGCTTTCTTT. Encoded protein: CASTYLGGAGNTEAFF.

This sequence joins TRBV29-1 and TRBJ2-1; 10 bases agree with TRBD2. V lost 1 base and J lost 10; bases outside the gene matches: 13. CDR1 and CDR2 from the germline V gene are SQVTM and ANQGSEA. The CDR3 is 16 amino acids. The CDR3 DNA is TGCAGCGTTGAAGGGGATCTAGCGGGAGATTCGCTCGAGCAGTTCTTC. The encoded protein is CSVEGDLAGDSLEQFF.

This chain connects TRBV6-5 to TRBJ1-4; 8 positions agree with TRBD1. This CDR3 is built from 15 residues. Trimming at V came to 8 bases and at J to 4 bases, leaving 9 bases not matched to a gene. In germline, CDR1 is MNHEY, CDR2 SVGAGI. Here the CDR3 reads CASRIRTGRNEKLFF. The CDR3 region has the DNA TGTGCCAGCCGAATTCGGACAGGGCGTAATGAAAAACTGTTTTTT.

The gene calls are TRBV7-2 and TRBJ2-1; 13 positions match TRBD2. This CDR3 is 18 amino acids long. Germline assignment: CDR1 SGHTA and CDR2 FQGNSA. Losses at the gene ends were 0 bases for V and 3 bases for J; bases not matched to a gene: 5. The CDR3 sequence: CASSLAQGLAGIYNEQFF. The CDR3 DNA is TGTGCCAGCAGCTTAGCCCAGGGACTAGCGGGAATCTACAATGAGCAGTTCTTC.

V gene TRBV29-1 combines with J gene TRBJ2-7; 7 nucleotides align to TRBD1. V lost 4 bases and J lost 2; bases outside the gene matches: 2. The CDR3 is 12 residues long. The germline V gene has CDR1 SQVTM and CDR2 ANQGSEA. CDR3: CSVGDRAYEQYF. CDR3 nucleotides: TGCAGCGTTGGGGACAGAGCCTACGAGCAGTACTTC.

To note about this clone: Mismatch with germline at one junction end may stem from a read error. This chain joins TRBV10-2 and TRBJ1-1; the D is unclear. Germline V lookup: CDR1 WSHSY, CDR2 SAAADI. This CDR3 has 13 amino acids. In DNA, the CDR3 is TGCGCCAGCAGTGAGAATACGAACACTAAAGCTTTCTTT. The encoded protein is CASSENTNTKAFF.

V and J are TRBV28 and TRBJ2-7; no reliable D call. The CDR3 sequence is 11 residues long. Trimming removed 2 bases at V and 3 bases at J, with 2 bases between. Germline values: CDR1 MDHEN, CDR2 SYDVKM. The CDR3 protein is CASSLRYEQYF. The CDR3, as DNA: TGTGCCAGCAGTTTACGCTACGAGCAGTACTTC.

The V call is TRBV5-1, the J call TRBJ2-7, with a tentative D call TRBD1 (6 bases). This CDR3 has 14 amino acids. The germline V and J ends were trimmed by 3 bases and 0 bases, with 10 bases remaining between them. Per germline, CDR1 SGHRS and CDR2 YFSETQ. The DNA for the CDR3 is TGCGCCAGCAGCTCCGGACAGAGCTCCTACGAGCAGTACTTC. Protein: CASSSGQSSYEQYF.

This chain uses TRBV21-1 with TRBJ2-3; the table's TRBD2 call for D was not verified on the DNA. TRBV21-1 counts as a pseudogene. The CDR3 consists of 15 residues. The CDR3 DNA reads TGTGCCAGCAGCAAGCCTCGAGCTTGCACAGATACGCAGTATTTT. As protein: CASSKPRACTDTQYF.